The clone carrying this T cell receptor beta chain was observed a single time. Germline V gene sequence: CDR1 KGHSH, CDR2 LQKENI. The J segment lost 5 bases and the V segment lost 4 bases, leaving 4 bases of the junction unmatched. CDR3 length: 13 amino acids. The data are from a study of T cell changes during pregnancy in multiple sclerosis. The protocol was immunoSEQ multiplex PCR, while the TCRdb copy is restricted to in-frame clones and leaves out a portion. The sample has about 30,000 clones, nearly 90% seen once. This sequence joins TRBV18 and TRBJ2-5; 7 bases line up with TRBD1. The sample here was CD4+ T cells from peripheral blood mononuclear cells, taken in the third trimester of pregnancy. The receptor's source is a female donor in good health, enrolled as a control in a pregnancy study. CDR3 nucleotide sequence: TGTGCCAGCTCACGACAGGGAAAGGAGACCCAGTACTTC. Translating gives CASSRQGKETQYF.